This T cell receptor (beta chain) was recorded in a study of CD8 T cells in Susac syndrome. Reverse transcription of roughly 0.5 to 1 ug RNA was carried out with random hexamers. Multiplex PCR with immunoSEQ amplified the TCR beta CDR3 across 54 Vbeta and 13 Jbeta. TCRdb recomputed calls from the immunoSEQ multiplex PCR reads with MiXCR, one row per CDR3 protein. The data contain roughly 120,000 distinct CDR3 sequences, around 94% of them singletons. Trimming took 7 bases from V and 3 from J, leaving 13 bases between them. CDR3 length: 13 residues. Sequencing targeted TCR beta in blood CD8+ and CD4+ T cells.

The material sequenced was CD4+ T cells from PBMCs. The rearrangement uses TRBV12-3 or TRBV12-4 and TRBJ2-7; TRBD1 or TRBD2 may be the D gene (5 bases each). The sequence came from a human donor in good health. The chain's CDR3 is CASTPGPDYEQYF. For the CDR3, the DNA is TGTGCCAGCACTCCGGGACCCGACTACGAGCAGTACTTC.